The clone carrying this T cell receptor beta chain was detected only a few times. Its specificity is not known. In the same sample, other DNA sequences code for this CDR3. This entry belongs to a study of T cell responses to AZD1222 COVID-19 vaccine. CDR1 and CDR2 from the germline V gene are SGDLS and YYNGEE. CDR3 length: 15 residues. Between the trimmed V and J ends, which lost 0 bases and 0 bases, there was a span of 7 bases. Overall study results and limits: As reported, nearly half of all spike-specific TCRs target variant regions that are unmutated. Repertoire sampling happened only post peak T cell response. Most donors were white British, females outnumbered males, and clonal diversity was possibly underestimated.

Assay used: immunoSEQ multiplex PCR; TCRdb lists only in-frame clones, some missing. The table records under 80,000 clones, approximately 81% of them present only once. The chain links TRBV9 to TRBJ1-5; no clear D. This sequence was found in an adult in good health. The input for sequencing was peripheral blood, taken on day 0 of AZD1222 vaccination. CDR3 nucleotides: TGTGCCAGCAGCGTAGGAGGGAATAGCAATCAGCCCCAGCATTTT. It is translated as CASSVGGNSNQPQHF.